This entry describes one TCR beta chain. What it binds is not known. The entry originates in a study of cytomegalovirus exposure and HLA in healthy donors. Study outcomes and limitations: Subsequent analysis found a tendency for first-cohort TCR clusters to co-occur within the 95 to 150 validation repertoires.

Profiling relied on immunoSEQ multiplex PCR, and the TCRdb table lists in-frame clones only, not all of them. Of over 100,000 clones in the sample, 88% are singletons; the top ten hold just under 6.5%. The germline gives CDR1 SGHRS, CDR2 YFSETQ. The CDR3 is 17 amino acids. Germline trimming cut 1 base from V and 4 bases from J; bases unmatched to any gene: 8. This chain joins TRBV5-1 and TRBJ2-7, with 13 positions matching TRBD2. This sequence originates from a woman aged 18-35 years in good health and CMV-seropositive. Sequencing was carried out using PBMCs. The CDR3 loop reads CASSLMGSLAGGYEQYF. The CDR3 bases are TGCGCCAGCAGCTTGATGGGATCACTAGCGGGAGGGTACGAGCAGTACTTC.